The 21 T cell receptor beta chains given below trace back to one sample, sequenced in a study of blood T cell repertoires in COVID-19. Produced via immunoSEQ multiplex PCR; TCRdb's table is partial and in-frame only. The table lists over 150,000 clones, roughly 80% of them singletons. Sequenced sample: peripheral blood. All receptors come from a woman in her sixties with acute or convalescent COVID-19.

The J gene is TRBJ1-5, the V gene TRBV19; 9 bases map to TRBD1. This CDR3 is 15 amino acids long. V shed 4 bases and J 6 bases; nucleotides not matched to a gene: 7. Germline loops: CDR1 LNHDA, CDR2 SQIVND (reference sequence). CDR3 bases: TGTGCCAGTAGTACCGGGACAGGGCAAGGTCAGCCCCAGCATTTT. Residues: CASSTGTGQGQPQHF.

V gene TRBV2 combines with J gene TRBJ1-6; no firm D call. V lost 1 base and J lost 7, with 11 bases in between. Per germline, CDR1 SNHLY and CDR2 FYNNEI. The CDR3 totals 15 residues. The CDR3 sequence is CASSEVGVLNSPLHF. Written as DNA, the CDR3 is TGTGCCAGCAGTGAAGTAGGAGTCTTGAATTCACCCCTCCACTTT. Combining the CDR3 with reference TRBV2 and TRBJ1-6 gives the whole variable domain EPEVTQTPSHQVTQMGQEVILRCVPISNHLYFYWYRQILGQKVEFLVSFYNNEISEKSEIFDDQFSVERPDGSNFTLKIRSTKLEDSAMYFCASSEVGVLNSPLHFGNGTRLTVT.

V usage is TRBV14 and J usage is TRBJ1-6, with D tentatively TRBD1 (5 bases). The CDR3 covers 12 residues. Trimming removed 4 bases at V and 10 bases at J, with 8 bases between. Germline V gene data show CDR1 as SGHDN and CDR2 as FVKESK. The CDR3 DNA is TGTGCCAGCAGCCTATCAGGGTCACCCCTCCACTTT. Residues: CASSLSGSPLHF.

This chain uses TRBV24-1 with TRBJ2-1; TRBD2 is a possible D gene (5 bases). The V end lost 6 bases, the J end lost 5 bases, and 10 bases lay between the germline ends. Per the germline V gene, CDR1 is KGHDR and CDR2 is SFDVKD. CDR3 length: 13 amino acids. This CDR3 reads CATSRGQDNEQFF. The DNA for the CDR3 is TGTGCCACCAGTCGCGGGCAGGACAATGAGCAGTTCTTC.

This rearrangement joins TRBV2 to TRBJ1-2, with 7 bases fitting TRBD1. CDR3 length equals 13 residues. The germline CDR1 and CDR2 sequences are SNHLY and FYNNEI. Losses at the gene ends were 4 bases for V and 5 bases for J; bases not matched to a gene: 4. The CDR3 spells CASSGDREYGYTF. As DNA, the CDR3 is TGTGCCAGCAGTGGAGACAGGGAGTATGGCTACACCTTC.

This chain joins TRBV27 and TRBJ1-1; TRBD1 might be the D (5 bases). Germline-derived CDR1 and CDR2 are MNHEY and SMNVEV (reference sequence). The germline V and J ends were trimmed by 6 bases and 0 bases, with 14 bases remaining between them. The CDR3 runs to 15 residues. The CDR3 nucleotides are TGTGCCAGCAGCTTAGCGGGGACGGTGAACACTGAAGCTTTCTTT. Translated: CASSLAGTVNTEAFF.

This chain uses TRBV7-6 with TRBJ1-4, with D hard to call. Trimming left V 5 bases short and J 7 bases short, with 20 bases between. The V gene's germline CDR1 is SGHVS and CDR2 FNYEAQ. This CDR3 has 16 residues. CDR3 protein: CASSPKPTEFSEKLFF. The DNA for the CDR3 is TGTGCCAGCAGCCCAAAACCTACAGAGTTTAGTGAAAAACTGTTTTTT.

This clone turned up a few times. In DNA form, the CDR3 reads TGTGCCAGCAGCTCCGGGACAGTACCTTACGAGCAGTACTTC. The encoded protein is CASSSGTVPYEQYF. The chain carries TRBV7-2 and TRBJ2-7, with 7 bases fitting TRBD1. The germline CDR1 and CDR2 sequences are SGHTA and FQGNSA. The CDR3 contains 14 residues. Germline trimming cut 4 bases from V and 4 bases from J; bases unmatched to any gene: 7. The whole variable domain, remainder taken from reference TRBV7-2 and TRBJ2-7, is GAGVSQSPSNKVTEKGKDVELRCDPISGHTALYWYRQSLGQGLEFLIYFQGNSAPDKSGLPSDRFSAERTGGSVSTLTIQRTQQEDSAVYLCASSSGTVPYEQYFGPGTRLTVT.

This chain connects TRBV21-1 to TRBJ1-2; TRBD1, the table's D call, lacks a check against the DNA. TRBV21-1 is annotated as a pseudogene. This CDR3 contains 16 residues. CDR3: CASSKEDRGKNNGYTF. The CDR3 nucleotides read TGTGCCAGCAGCAAAGAGGACAGGGGGAAAAACAATGGCTACACCTTC.

DNA of the CDR3: TGCGCCAGCAGCGCCGTTGGGCCTCAGCCCCAGCATTTT. Protein: CASSAVGPQPQHF. The J gene is TRBJ1-5, the V gene TRBV5-1; the D is unclear. Trimming took 4 bases from V and 6 from J, leaving 11 bases between them. Germline V gene data show CDR1 as SGHRS and CDR2 as YFSETQ. The CDR3 sequence is 13 residues long.

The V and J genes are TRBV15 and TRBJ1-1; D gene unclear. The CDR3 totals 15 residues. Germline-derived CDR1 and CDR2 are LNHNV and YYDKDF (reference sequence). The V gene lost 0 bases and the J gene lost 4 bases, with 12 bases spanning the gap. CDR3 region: CATSRDGGYSTEAFF. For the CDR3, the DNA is TGTGCCACCAGCAGAGATGGAGGGTACTCCACTGAAGCTTTCTTT.

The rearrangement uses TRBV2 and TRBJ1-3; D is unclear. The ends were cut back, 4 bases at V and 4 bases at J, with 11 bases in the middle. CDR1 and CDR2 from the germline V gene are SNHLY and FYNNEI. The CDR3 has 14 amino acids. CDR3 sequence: CASSAQRIGNTIYF. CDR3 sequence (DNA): TGTGCCAGCAGTGCCCAGCGGATCGGAAACACCATATATTTT. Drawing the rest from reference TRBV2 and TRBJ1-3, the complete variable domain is EPEVTQTPSHQVTQMGQEVILRCVPISNHLYFYWYRQILGQKVEFLVSFYNNEISEKSEIFDDQFSVERPDGSNFTLKIRSTKLEDSAMYFCASSAQRIGNTIYFGEGSWLTVV.

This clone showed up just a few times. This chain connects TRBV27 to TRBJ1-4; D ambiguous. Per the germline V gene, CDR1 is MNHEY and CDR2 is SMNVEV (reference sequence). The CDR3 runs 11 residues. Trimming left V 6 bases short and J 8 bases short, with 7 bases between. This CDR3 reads CASRRGEKLFF. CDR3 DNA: TGTGCCAGCAGGCGAGGAGAAAAACTGTTTTTT.

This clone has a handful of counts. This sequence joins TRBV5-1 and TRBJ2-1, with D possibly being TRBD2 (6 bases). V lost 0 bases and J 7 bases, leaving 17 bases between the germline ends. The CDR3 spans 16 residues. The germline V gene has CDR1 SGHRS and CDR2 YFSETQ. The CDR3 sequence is CASSLEAASGVNEQFF. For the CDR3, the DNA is TGCGCCAGCAGCTTGGAGGCCGCTTCGGGGGTGAATGAGCAGTTCTTC.

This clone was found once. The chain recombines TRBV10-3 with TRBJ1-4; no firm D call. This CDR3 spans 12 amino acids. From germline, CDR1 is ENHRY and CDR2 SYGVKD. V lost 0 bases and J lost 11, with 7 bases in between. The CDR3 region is CAISESREKLFF. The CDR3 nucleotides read TGTGCCATCAGTGAGTCGAGGGAGAAACTGTTTTTT.

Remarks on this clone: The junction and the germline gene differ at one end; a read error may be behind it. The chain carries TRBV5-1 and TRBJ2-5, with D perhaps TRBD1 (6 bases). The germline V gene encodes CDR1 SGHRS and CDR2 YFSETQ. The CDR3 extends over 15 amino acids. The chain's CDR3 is CASSLGHGIQETQYF. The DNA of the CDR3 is TGCGCCAGCAGTTTGGGACACGGGATTCAAGAGACCCAGTACTTC.

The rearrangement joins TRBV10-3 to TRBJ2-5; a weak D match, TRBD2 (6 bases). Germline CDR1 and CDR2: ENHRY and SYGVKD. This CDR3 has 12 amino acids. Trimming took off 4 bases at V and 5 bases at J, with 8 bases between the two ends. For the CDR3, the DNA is TGTGCCATCAGTGGAGGGAGGGAGACCCAGTACTTC. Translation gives CAISGGRETQYF.

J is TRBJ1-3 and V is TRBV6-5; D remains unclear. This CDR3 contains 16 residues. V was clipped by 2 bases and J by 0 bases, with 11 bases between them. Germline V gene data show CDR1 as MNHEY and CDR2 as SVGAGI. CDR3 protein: CASSYEVNLSGNTIYF. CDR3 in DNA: TGTGCCAGCAGTTACGAGGTGAACCTCTCTGGAAACACCATATATTTT.

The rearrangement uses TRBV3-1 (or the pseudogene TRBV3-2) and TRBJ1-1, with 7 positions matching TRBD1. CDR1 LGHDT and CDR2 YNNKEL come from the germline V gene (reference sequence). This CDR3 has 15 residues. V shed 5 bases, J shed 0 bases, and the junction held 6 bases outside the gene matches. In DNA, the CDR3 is TGTGCCAGCAGCATCCGGGACAGCCTGAACACTGAAGCTTTCTTT. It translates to CASSIRDSLNTEAFF.

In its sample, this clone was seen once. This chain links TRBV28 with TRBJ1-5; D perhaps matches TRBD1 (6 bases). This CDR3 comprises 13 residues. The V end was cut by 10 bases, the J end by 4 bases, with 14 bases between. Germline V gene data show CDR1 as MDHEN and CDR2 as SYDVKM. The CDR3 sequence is CAINLQGNQPQHF. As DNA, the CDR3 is TGTGCCATAAATTTACAGGGTAATCAGCCCCAGCATTTT.

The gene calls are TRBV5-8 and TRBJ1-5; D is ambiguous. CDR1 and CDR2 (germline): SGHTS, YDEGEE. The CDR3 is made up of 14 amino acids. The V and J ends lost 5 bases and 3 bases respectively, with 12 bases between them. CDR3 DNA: TGTGCCAGCAGTTCAGGTATCCTCAATCAGCCCCAGCATTTT. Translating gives CASSSGILNQPQHF.